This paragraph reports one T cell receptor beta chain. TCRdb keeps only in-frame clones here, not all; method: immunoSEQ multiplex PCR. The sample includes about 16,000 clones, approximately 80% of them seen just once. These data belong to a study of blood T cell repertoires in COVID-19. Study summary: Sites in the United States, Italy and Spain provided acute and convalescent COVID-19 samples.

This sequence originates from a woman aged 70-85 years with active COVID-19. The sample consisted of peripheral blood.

CDR3 in amino acids: CASSRWGLSGRENTGELFF. The CDR3 DNA sequence: TGTGCCAGCAGTCGGTGGGGTCTAAGCGGGAGAGAGAACACCGGGGAGCTGTTTTTT. The chain recombines TRBV6-4 with TRBJ2-2; 8 bases match TRBD2. This CDR3 region has 19 residues. Germline loops: CDR1 MRHNA, CDR2 SNTAGT. V trimming: 5 bases; J trimming: 1 base; junction bases outside the gene matches: 15.